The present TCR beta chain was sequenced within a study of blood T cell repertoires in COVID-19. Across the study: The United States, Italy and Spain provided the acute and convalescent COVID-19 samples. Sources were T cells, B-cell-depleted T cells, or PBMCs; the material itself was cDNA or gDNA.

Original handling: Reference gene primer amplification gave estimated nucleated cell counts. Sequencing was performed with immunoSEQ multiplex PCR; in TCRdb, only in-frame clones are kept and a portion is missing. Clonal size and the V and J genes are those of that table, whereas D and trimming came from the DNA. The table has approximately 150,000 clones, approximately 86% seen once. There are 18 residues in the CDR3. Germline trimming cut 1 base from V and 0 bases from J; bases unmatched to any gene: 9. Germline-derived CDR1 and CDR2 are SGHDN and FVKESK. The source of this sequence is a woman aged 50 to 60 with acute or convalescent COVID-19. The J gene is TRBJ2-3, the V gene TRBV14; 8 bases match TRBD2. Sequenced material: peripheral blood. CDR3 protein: CASSQGRGGSLSTDTQYF. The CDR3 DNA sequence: TGTGCCAGCAGCCAAGGCCGGGGGGGAAGCCTCAGCACAGATACGCAGTATTTT.